The next 11 T cell receptor beta chains were all read from a single sample in a study of OX40 agonist ivuxolimab in advanced cancers. This table comes from immunoSEQ multiplex PCR, and its TCRdb copy is limited to in-frame clones, with some not included. This sample carries 90,000 to 95,000 clones, 80% to 85% of them seen once, and the ten largest clones take approximately 1.2%. This specimen consisted of CD4+ or CD8+ T cells sorted from blood, obtained in a trial of the OX40 agonist ivuxolimab. The receptor set was obtained from an adult with an advanced solid tumor such as melanoma, head and neck, liver or kidney cancer.

The rearrangement joins TRBV7-6 to TRBJ1-6, with no clear D. In germline, CDR1 is SGHVS, CDR2 FNYEAQ. This CDR3 contains 14 residues. V shed 5 bases and J shed 10 bases, with 15 bases lying between them. CDR3 protein: CASSPGRVRSPLHF. Here the CDR3 DNA reads TGTGCCAGCAGCCCCGGGAGGGTACGATCACCCCTCCACTTT.

This clone was seen only once. The chain is built from TRBV6-5 and TRBJ1-1; D perhaps matches TRBD1 (5 bases). There are 13 residues in the CDR3. Germline V gene lookup returns CDR1 MNHEY and CDR2 SVGAGI. Trimming cost V 6 bases and J 4 bases, with 12 bases left between them. CDR3 residues: CASSDAGSTEAFF. The CDR3 DNA follows: TGTGCCAGCAGCGACGCAGGGAGCACTGAAGCTTTCTTT.

The chain carries TRBV4-2 and TRBJ2-2; 9 bases fit TRBD2. J gave up 7 bases and V 0 bases, and 15 bases lay outside the gene matches. CDR3 length equals 19 residues. The germline V gene has CDR1 LGHNA and CDR2 YNFKEQ. The CDR3 DNA reads TGTGCCAGCAGCCAAGAATGGATAGCGGGGGCAAGCGGGGTCGGGGAGCTGTTTTTT. It yields the protein CASSQEWIAGASGVGELFF.

The gene calls are TRBV4-2 and TRBJ2-2; D could derive from TRBD1 or TRBD2 (6 bases each). CDR3 size: 16 residues. Germline CDR1 reads LGHNA; CDR2 reads YNFKEQ. V lost 4 bases and J 3 bases, leaving 15 bases between the germline ends. The CDR3 DNA is TGTGCCAGCAGCCCAAGACTGGGGGGCGACACCGGGGAGCTGTTTTTT. Translating gives CASSPRLGGDTGELFF.

This chain uses TRBV7-2 with TRBJ2-7; no reliable D call. V lost 3 bases to trimming and J lost 0 bases, with 9 bases between them. CDR3 length: 14 amino acids. The germline gives CDR1 SGHTA, CDR2 FQGNSA. The CDR3 bases are TGTGCCAGCAGCTTCGGCAGCAACTCCTACGAGCAGTACTTC. Translated: CASSFGSNSYEQYF.

This sequence joins TRBV10-3 and TRBJ2-1; 7 bases fit TRBD1. The CDR3 has 13 amino acids. V was pared by 6 bases and J by 7 bases, with 6 bases of the junction left unmatched. CDR1 ENHRY and CDR2 SYGVKD come from the germline V gene. CDR3 coding DNA: TGTGCCATCAGGACAGGGCTGGAGAATGAGCAGTTCTTC. It codes for CAIRTGLENEQFF.

The chain joins TRBV18 to TRBJ1-5, with D tentatively TRBD1 (6 bases). V lost 5 bases and J 3 bases, leaving 14 bases between the germline ends. Looked up from germline, CDR1 is KGHSH and CDR2 is LQKENI. There are 15 residues in the CDR3. CDR3 sequence: CASSTGQLLNQPQHF. The DNA of the CDR3 is TGTGCCAGCTCAACAGGACAGCTCCTCAATCAGCCCCAGCATTTT.

The chain joins TRBV28 to TRBJ1-1, with 7 nucleotides matching TRBD1. The CDR3 has 12 amino acids. The germline gives CDR1 MDHEN, CDR2 SYDVKM. Trimming at V came to 8 bases and at J to 6 bases, leaving 6 bases not matched to a gene. CDR3 DNA: TGTGCCAGCGTGACAGGGAGGGCTGAAGCTTTCTTT. Residues: CASVTGRAEAFF.

The V and J genes are TRBV11-2 and TRBJ2-2, with TRBD2 as a possible D gene (6 bases). Trimming took 4 bases from V and 0 from J, leaving 9 bases between them. The CDR3 length is 15 residues. Germline V gives CDR1 SGHAT, CDR2 FQNNGV. The CDR3 protein is CASSSSGSNTGELFF. DNA for the CDR3: TGTGCCAGCAGCTCCAGCGGGTCGAACACCGGGGAGCTGTTTTTT.

The rearrangement joins TRBV13 to TRBJ1-1; D is unclear. Germline V CDR1 and CDR2: PRHDT, FYEKMQ (reference sequence). The V gene lost 7 bases and the J gene lost 1 base, with 16 bases spanning the gap. This CDR3 comprises 15 residues. The CDR3 sequence is CASTTRPRGNTEAFF. The CDR3 nucleotides are TGTGCCAGCACCACAAGACCCCGAGGGAACACTGAAGCTTTCTTT.

This clone has a handful of counts. V gene TRBV18 combines with J gene TRBJ2-1; D may be TRBD1 (6 bases). V dropped 2 bases and J dropped 12 bases, with 8 bases sitting between them. The germline CDR1 and CDR2 sequences are KGHSH and LQKENI. The CDR3 loop spans 11 amino acids. CDR3 coding DNA: TGTGCCAGCTCACCAGGGGGCTTGCAGTTCTTC. This encodes CASSPGGLQFF.